This record concerns one T cell receptor beta chain sequence. Unmatched junction bases numbered 13, after V lost 10 bases and J lost 5 bases. The CDR3 totals 14 residues. Germline V gene sequence: CDR1 MNHNY, CDR2 SVGAGI (reference sequence). Sequencing was performed with immunoSEQ multiplex PCR; in TCRdb, only in-frame clones are kept and a portion is missing. The sample lists around 100,000 clones, about 95% occurring once. This sample was taken from a study of technical replicates of blood from a few donors. This chain links TRBV6-6 with TRBJ1-2, with 7 bases identical to TRBD1. The source material was T cells isolated from PBMCs. The TCR was taken from a human donor in good health. CDR3 coding DNA: TGTGCCACTACACAGGACAGGACTCATTATGGCTACACCTTC. Protein sequence: CATTQDRTHYGYTF.